Many counts were recorded for the clone carrying this T cell receptor (beta chain). Its specificity is unknown. 5'RACE template switching produced TCR cDNA carrying a universal primer site and UMIs. In TCRdb, the 5' RACE reads were re-called with MiXCR into one record per CDR3 protein. In the table there are roughly 120,000 distinct CDR3 sequences, roughly 8.9% of which are singletons. The sample originates from a study of T cells after yellow fever vaccination. Turning to the study itself: The SMART-Seq v4 Ultra Low Input method served to prepare the low-cell-number fractions. Whole-study results and caveats: Clonotypes appearing in both CD4 and CD8 compartments existed, and their share was small.

This CDR3 contains 15 residues. In germline, CDR1 is SGHVS, CDR2 FQNEAQ. V gave up 3 bases and J gave up 6 bases, with 16 bases separating them. This sequence joins TRBV7-8 and TRBJ2-3; D gene unclear. The receptor's source is a man younger than 45 who received the YFV17D yellow fever vaccine. This sample comprised CD8+ T cells sorted from PBMCs, obtained 45 days after the yellow fever booster vaccination. The CDR3 is CASSLTAGWADTQYF. As DNA, the CDR3 is TGTGCCAGCAGCTTGACGGCTGGGTGGGCCGATACGCAGTATTTT.